This T cell receptor (beta chain) was captured by sequencing in a study of vaccination effects on CD4 cells after COVID-19. Study at large: Every participant took two doses of the BNT162b2 or mRNA-1273 vaccine.

Following a roughly 11-day culture, CD4+ T cells were purified. People in the vaccine group had not been infected with SARS-CoV-2 before, and their nucleocapsid antibodies were negative. Libraries were prepared by immunoSEQ multiplex PCR; TCRdb keeps only in-frame clonotypes and omits some of them. The sample records around 30,000 clones, 70% being singletons. In the case of this clone: What it binds is not known.

CDR1 is MNHEY and CDR2 is SVGAGI in the germline V gene. Trimming at V came to 4 bases and at J to 8 bases, leaving 5 bases not matched to a gene. The CDR3 sequence is 14 residues long. The chain joins TRBV6-5 to TRBJ2-1; 10 bases line up with TRBD2. The source material was CD4+ T cells from PBMCs cultured without peptide, sampled before COVID-19 vaccination. This TCR was sampled from a human donor who received a COVID-19 vaccine. This CDR3 reads CASSSAGGHDEQFF. The CDR3 region has the DNA TGTGCCAGCAGTTCAGCGGGGGGGCATGATGAGCAGTTCTTC.